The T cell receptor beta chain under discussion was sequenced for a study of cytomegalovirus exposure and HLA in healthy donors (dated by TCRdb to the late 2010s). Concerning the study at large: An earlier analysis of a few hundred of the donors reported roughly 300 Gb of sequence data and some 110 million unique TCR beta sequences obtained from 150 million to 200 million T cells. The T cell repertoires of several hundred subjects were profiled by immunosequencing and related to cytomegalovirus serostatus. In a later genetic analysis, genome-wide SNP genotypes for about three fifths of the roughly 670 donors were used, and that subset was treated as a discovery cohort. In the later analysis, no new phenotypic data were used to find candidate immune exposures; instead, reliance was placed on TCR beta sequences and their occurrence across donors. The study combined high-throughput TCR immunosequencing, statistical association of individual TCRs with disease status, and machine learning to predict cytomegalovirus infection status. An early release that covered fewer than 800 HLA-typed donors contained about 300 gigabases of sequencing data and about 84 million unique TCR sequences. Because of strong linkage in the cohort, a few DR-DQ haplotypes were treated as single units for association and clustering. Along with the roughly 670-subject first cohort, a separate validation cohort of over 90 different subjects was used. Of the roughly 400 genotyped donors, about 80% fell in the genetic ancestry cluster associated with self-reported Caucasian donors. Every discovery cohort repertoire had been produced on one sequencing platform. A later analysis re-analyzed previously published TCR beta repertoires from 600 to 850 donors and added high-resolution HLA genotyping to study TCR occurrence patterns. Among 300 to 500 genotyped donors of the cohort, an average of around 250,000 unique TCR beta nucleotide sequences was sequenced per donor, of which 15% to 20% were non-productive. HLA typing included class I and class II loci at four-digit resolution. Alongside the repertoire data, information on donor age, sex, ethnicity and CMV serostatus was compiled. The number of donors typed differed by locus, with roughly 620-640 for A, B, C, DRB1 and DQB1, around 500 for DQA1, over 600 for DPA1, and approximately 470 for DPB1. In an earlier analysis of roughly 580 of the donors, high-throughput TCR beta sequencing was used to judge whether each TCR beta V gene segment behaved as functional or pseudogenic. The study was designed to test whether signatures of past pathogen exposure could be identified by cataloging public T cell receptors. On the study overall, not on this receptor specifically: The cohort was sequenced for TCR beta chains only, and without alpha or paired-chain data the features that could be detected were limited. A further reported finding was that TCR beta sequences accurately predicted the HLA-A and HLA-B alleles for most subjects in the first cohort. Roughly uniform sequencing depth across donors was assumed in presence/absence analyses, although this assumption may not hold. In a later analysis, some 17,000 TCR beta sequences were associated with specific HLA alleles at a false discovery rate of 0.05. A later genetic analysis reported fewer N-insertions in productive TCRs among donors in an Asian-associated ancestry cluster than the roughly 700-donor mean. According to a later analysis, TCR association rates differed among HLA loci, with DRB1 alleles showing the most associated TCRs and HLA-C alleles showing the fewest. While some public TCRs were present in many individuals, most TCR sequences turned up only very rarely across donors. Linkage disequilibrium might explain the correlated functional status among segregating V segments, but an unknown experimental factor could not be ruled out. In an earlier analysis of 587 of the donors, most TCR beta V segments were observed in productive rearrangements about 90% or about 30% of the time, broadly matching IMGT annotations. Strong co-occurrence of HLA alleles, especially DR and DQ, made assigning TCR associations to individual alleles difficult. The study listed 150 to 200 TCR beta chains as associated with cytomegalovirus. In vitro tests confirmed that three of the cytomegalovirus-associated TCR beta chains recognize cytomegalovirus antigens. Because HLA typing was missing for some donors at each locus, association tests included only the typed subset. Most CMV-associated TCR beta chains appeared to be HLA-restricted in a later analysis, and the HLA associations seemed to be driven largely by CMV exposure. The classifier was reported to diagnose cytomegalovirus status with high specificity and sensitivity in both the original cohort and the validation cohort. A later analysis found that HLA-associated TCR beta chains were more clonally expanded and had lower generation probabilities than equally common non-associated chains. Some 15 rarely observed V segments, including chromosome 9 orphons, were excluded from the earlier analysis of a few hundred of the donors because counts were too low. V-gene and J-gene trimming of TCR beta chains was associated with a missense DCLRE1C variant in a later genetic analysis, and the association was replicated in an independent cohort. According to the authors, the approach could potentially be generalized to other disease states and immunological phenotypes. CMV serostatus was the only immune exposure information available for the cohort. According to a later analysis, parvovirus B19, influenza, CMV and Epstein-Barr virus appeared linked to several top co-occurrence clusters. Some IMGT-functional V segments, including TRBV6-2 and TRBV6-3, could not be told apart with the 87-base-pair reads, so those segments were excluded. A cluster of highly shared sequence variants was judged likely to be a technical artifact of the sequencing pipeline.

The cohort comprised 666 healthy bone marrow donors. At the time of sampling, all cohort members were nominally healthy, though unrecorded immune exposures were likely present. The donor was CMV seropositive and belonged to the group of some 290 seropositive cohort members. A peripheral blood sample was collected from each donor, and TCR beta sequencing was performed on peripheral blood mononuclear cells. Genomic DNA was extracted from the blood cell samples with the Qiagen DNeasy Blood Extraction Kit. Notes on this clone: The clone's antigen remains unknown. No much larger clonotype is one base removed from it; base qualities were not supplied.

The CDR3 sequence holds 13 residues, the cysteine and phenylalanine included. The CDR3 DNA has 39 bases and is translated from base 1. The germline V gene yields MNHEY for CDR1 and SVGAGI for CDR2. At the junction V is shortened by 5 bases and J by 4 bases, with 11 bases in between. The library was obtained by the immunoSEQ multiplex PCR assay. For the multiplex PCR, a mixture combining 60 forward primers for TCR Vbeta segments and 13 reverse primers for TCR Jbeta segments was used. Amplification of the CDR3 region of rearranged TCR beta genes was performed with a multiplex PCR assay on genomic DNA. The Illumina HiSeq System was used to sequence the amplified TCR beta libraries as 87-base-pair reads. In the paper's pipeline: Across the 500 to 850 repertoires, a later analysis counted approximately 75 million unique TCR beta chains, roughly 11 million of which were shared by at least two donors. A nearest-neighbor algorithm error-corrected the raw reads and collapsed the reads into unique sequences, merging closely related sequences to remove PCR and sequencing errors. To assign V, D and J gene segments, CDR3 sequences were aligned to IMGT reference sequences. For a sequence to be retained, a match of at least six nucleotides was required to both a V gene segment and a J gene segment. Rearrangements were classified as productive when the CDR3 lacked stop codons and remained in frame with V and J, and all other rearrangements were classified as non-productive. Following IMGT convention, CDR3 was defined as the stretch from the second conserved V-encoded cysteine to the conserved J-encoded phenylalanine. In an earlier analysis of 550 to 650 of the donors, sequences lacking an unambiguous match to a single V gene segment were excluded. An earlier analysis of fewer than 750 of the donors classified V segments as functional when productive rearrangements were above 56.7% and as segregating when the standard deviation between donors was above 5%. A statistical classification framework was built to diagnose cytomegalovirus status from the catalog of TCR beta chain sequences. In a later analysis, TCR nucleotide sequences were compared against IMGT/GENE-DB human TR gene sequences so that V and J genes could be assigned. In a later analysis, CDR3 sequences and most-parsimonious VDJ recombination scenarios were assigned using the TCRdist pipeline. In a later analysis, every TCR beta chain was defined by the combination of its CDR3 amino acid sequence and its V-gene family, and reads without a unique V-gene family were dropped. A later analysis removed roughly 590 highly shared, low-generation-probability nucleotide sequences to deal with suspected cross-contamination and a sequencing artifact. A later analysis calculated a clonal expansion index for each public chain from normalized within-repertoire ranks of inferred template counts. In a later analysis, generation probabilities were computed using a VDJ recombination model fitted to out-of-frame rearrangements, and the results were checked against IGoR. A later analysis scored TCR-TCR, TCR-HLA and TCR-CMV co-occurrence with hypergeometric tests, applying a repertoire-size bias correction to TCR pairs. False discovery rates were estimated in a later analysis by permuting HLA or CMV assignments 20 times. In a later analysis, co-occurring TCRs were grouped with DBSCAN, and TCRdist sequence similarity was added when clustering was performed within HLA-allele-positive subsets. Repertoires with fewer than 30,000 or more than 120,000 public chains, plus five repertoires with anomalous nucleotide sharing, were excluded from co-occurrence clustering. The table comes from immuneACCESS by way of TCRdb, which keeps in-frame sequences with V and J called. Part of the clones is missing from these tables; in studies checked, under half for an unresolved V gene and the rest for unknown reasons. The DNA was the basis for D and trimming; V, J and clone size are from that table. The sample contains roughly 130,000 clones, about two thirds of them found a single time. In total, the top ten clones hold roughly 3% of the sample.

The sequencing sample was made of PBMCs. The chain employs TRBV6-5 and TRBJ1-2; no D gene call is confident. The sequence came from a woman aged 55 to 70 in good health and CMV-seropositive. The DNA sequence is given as TGTGCCAGCAGTCCTCGGACTATCTATGGCTACACCTTC. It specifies CASSPRTIYGYTF.